These 18 T cell receptor beta chains share one sample of origin, sequenced in a study of identical twins. TCRdb re-called the 5' RACE reads through MiXCR, storing one row per CDR3 protein. Seen here are 200,000 to 250,000 distinct CDR3 sequences, 7% observed once, and the top ten hold roughly 3.7%. These sequences were also reported in another study, on yellow fever vaccine responses in identical twins.

Specimen: memory (CD45RO+) T cells sorted from blood. The receptor source for this set is a woman aged 18-30 years in good health.

In this sample, this clonotype turned up a few times. The chain is built from TRBV20-1 and TRBJ1-2; 10 bases align to TRBD1. Germline V gives CDR1 DFQATT, CDR2 SNEGSKA (reference sequence). Trimming cost V 3 bases and J 4 bases; bases outside gene matches: 11. The CDR3 is made up of 16 amino acids. In DNA form, the CDR3 reads TGCAGTGCTAGCGGGCCAGACAGGGGGCGTCCCTATGGCTACACCTTC. It yields the protein CSASGPDRGRPYGYTF.

This clonotype was found many times. The chain couples TRBV14 to TRBJ1-1; D remains unclear. Germline loops: CDR1 SGHDN, CDR2 FVKESK. CDR3 size: 13 residues. V was clipped by 4 bases and J by 5 bases, with 11 bases between them. The CDR3 DNA follows: TGTGCCAGCAGCCCAGTAATTTTTACTGAAGCTTTCTTT. It translates to CASSPVIFTEAFF.

This clonotype is classed as large. This chain connects TRBV7-2 to TRBJ2-7; D not certain. V was cut by 1 base and J by 3 bases, with 16 bases left in between. Per germline, CDR1 SGHTA and CDR2 FQGNSA. The CDR3 extends over 16 amino acids. The CDR3 loop is CASSLVPEPGVYEQYF. In nucleotides, the CDR3 is TGTGCCAGCAGCTTAGTTCCGGAACCTGGGGTCTACGAGCAGTACTTC.

This clonotype was seen repeatedly, ten times or more. The V and J genes are TRBV5-1 and TRBJ1-1, with TRBD1 identical over 7 bases. From germline, CDR1 is SGHRS and CDR2 YFSETQ. This CDR3 contains 14 residues. J gave up 4 bases and V 0 bases, and 3 bases lay outside the gene matches. The CDR3 nucleotides are TGCGCCAGCAGCTTGGAGGGACAGATCACTGAAGCTTTCTTT. Its translation: CASSLEGQITEAFF.

The table lists this clonotype with many counts. This sequence joins TRBV3-1 and TRBJ1-1; D is ambiguous. Per germline, CDR1 LGHDT and CDR2 YNNKEL (reference sequence). Trimming took off 0 bases at V and 9 bases at J, with 14 bases between the two ends. CDR3 size: 14 residues. This chain's CDR3 is CASSQDGGVEKAFF. CDR3 nucleotide sequence: TGTGCCAGCAGCCAAGATGGTGGGGTAGAAAAAGCTTTCTTT.

This clonotype was seen a few times. The chain has TRBV6-1 and TRBJ2-3, with TRBD2 matching 8 bases. The CDR3 is 13 amino acids. Germline CDR1 and CDR2: MNHNS and SASEGT. Trimming at V came to 4 bases and at J to 5 bases, leaving 2 bases not matched to a gene. CDR3 in DNA: TGTGCCAGCAGTGTTCGGGAGGGAGATACGCAGTATTTT. This translates into CASSVREGDTQYF.

This clonotype was seen at least ten times. The chain couples TRBV11-2 to TRBJ1-1; no clear D. Trimming stripped 0 bases from V and 0 bases from J, with 8 bases between. The CDR3 runs 15 residues. Looked up from germline, CDR1 is SGHAT and CDR2 is FQNNGV. The CDR3 DNA follows: TGTGCCAGCAGCTTAGAGATTGAGTTGAACACTGAAGCTTTCTTT. It translates to CASSLEIELNTEAFF.

Only a few counts were recorded for this clonotype. The CDR3 DNA reads as TGTGCCAGCAGCCGGTCAGATAGCGGGAGCAACACAGATACGCAGTATTTT. This translates into CASSRSDSGSNTDTQYF. The genes are TRBV3-1 and TRBJ2-3; 9 bases match TRBD2. The CDR3 spans 17 residues. CDR1 LGHDT and CDR2 YNNKEL come from the germline V gene (reference sequence). Trimming cost V 4 bases and J 2 bases; bases outside gene matches: 10.

This clonotype was seen repeatedly, ten times or more. V usage is TRBV20-1 and J usage is TRBJ2-5, with D perhaps TRBD2 (5 bases). The V and J ends lost 0 bases and 5 bases respectively, with 13 bases between them. Germline V lookup: CDR1 DFQATT, CDR2 SNEGSKA (reference sequence). CDR3 length equals 14 residues. The CDR3 nucleotides read TGCAGTGCTAGAGATCCCCTAGCATACGAGACCCAGTACTTC. It encodes CSARDPLAYETQYF.

This clonotype appeared a few times. The rearrangement links TRBV7-6 to TRBJ2-3, with 10 bases lining up with TRBD2. Germline V lookup: CDR1 SGHVS, CDR2 FNYEAQ. The V segment lost 5 bases and the J segment 3 bases; nucleotides outside the gene matches: 17. This CDR3 has 19 amino acids. The CDR3 sequence: CASSPLAGGYGVGTDTQYF. The CDR3 nucleotides are TGTGCCAGCAGCCCGTTAGCGGGAGGTTACGGGGTTGGGACAGATACGCAGTATTTT.

This clonotype appeared a few times. This chain uses TRBV12-3 or TRBV12-4 with TRBJ2-7, with TRBD2 matching over 7 bases. Trimming cost V 3 bases and J 0 bases; bases outside gene matches: 2. This CDR3 spans 14 amino acids. The CDR3 protein is CASSFSGGSYEQYF. The CDR3 bases are TGTGCCAGCAGTTTTTCGGGGGGCTCCTACGAGCAGTACTTC.

This clonotype was observed at least ten times. V and J are TRBV20-1 and TRBJ2-1; the D gene is possibly TRBD2 (6 bases). Between the trimmed V and J ends, which lost 5 bases and 5 bases, there was a span of 16 bases. The CDR3 contains 14 residues. Per germline, CDR1 DFQATT and CDR2 SNEGSKA (reference sequence). The CDR3 DNA follows: TGCAGTGCTGAGTCTGGAGCGGGCCACAATGAGCAGTTCTTC. Protein product: CSAESGAGHNEQFF.

The chain uses TRBV24-1 and TRBJ2-3, with 12 bases identical to TRBD1. This CDR3 has 18 residues. With 4 bases clipped from V and 1 base from J, the junction kept 8 bases outside the gene matches. Germline V gives CDR1 KGHDR, CDR2 SFDVKD. The CDR3 reads CATSDPRDRGPGTDTQYF. CDR3 in DNA: TGTGCCACCAGTGACCCCCGGGACAGGGGGCCGGGCACAGATACGCAGTATTTT.

The CDR3, as DNA: TGCAGTGCCCTACGGGGGAATAAGGGTGAAGCTTTCTTT. Its translation is CSALRGNKGEAFF. This rearrangement joins TRBV20-1 to TRBJ1-1, with TRBD1 as a possible D gene (5 bases). The CDR3 totals 13 residues. Trimming took off 6 bases at V and 7 bases at J, with 18 bases between the two ends. CDR1 is DFQATT and CDR2 is SNEGSKA in the germline V gene (reference sequence).

This clonotype came up many times. This sequence joins TRBV5-1 and TRBJ2-6; D gene unclear. The CDR3 contains 14 residues. Trimming shortened V by 0 bases and J by 0 bases, and 1 base separated the two germline ends. CDR1 is SGHRS and CDR2 is YFSETQ in the germline V gene. DNA of the CDR3: TGCGCCAGCAGCTTGGACTCTGGGGCCAACGTCCTGACTTTC. This codes for CASSLDSGANVLTF. The full variable domain, with the rest looked up from reference TRBV5-1 and TRBJ2-6, is KAGVTQTPRYLIKTRGQQVTLSCSPISGHRSVSWYQQTPGQGLQFLFEYFSETQRNKGNFPGRFSGRQFSNSRSEMNVSTLELGDSALYLCASSLDSGANVLTFGAGSRLTVL.

In its sample, this clonotype was seen many times. At one of its ends the junction is not consistent with the germline gene, which may arise from a read error. The V call is TRBV5-1, the J call TRBJ1-1; perhaps TRBD1 as D (6 bases). The CDR3 runs to 15 residues. Germline CDR1 reads SGHRS; CDR2 reads YFSETQ. DNA of the CDR3: TGTGCCAGCAGCTTAGACGGACAGATGAACACTGAAGCTTTCTTT. It is translated as CASSLDGQMNTEAFF.

This clonotype was counted at least ten times. The chain couples TRBV12-3 or TRBV12-4 to TRBJ2-3, with 8 bases lining up with TRBD2. The trim removed 5 bases at V and 11 bases at J, leaving 6 bases unmatched. The CDR3 length is 12 residues. CDR3: CASSPGREGQYF. The DNA for the CDR3 is TGTGCCAGCAGTCCAGGCCGGGAGGGGCAGTATTTT.

The rearrangement links TRBV18 to TRBJ2-7, with 8 bases lining up with TRBD1. The V gene's germline CDR1 is KGHSH and CDR2 LQKENI. V gave up 1 base and J gave up 6 bases; unmatched junction bases: 11. CDR3 length: 16 residues. The CDR3 bases are TGTGCCAGCTCACCACGAAAGGACAGGGTCTTGCTCGAGCAGTACGTC. The encoded protein is CASSPRKDRVLLEQYV.